Listed here are 2 T cell receptor beta chains from one sample, sequenced in a study of PD-1 blockade in classical Hodgkin lymphoma. Some clones are missing from TCRdb's copy, which holds only in-frame ones; the method was immunoSEQ multiplex PCR. The data show roughly 30,000 clones, about four fifths seen once. The time point is: cycle 4 day 1 (C4D1), after less than 7 weeks of nivolumab. With no exception, relapse followed autologous stem cell transplantation in all patients, and brentuximab vedotin exposure varied. Isolation of CD4+ T cells from thawed PBMCs was performed by magnetic negative selection. This specimen was CD4+ T cells from blood, taken before the fourth cycle of nivolumab. All receptors derive from a human donor with classical Hodgkin lymphoma.

The chain uses TRBV30 and TRBJ2-1, with D uncertain. CDR1 and CDR2 from the germline V gene are GTSNPN and SVGIG (reference sequence). The CDR3 sequence is 10 residues long. V was pared by 1 base and J by 8 bases, with 3 bases between. The CDR3 nucleotides read TGTGCCTGGAGTGCCCATGAGCAGTTCTTC. Its translation: CAWSAHEQFF.

V gene TRBV5-5 combines with J gene TRBJ2-7; perhaps TRBD2 as D (5 bases). CDR1 and CDR2 from the germline V gene are SGHKS and YYEKEE (reference sequence). V dropped 4 bases and J dropped 2 bases, with 10 bases sitting between them. This CDR3 contains 13 residues. The CDR3 region has the DNA TGTGCCAGCAGCCGCGCCGGGGCCTACGAGCAGTACTTC. Encoded protein: CASSRAGAYEQYF.